This T cell receptor beta chain emerged from a study of cytomegalovirus exposure and HLA in healthy donors. Primers for the PCR totalled 60 Vbeta and 13 Jbeta. Here immunoSEQ multiplex PCR was the method, and the copy in TCRdb shows in-frame clones only, minus some. The data contain around 150,000 clones, 60% to 75% of them singletons. The V end was cut by 7 bases, the J end by 2 bases, with 9 bases between. This CDR3 contains 14 residues. The germline V gene encodes CDR1 SNHLY and CDR2 FYNNEI. Each donor was healthy, and each was a bone marrow donor. The TCR sequence derives from a woman in her forties or fifties in good health and CMV-seropositive. Sequencing was carried out using PBMCs. This chain joins TRBV2 and TRBJ2-6; the D is unclear. This chain's CDR3 is CASMTSAGANVLTF. In nucleotides, the CDR3 is TGTGCCAGCATGACGAGCGCTGGGGCCAACGTCCTGACTTTC.